Shown below are 14 T cell receptor beta chains from a single sample sequenced in a study of tumor-infiltrating lymphocytes in primary liver carcinoma. The authors made TCR beta cDNA from around 500 ng total RNA with a constant-region primer. ARM-PCR was slightly modified, and three nested multiplex PCR rounds with it gave rise to the TCR beta libraries. The study ran its first two PCR rounds for roughly 9 cycles each, using TRBV1-TRBV30 forward primers and a C-beta reverse primer. TCRdb analysed the multiplex PCR reads with MiXCR anew, one entry per CDR3 protein. The table lists some 50,000 distinct CDR3 sequences, less than 75% of them singletons. Unsorted bulk tissue (about 18-30 mg) underwent RNA and DNA co-extraction. The specimen sequenced was liver tumor tissue from sampling region 5. Subset defined: tumor region T5, tumor centre. Receptor source: a man in his forties with primary liver carcinoma and hepatitis B virus infection.

The J gene is TRBJ2-7, the V gene TRBV5-6; D is ambiguous. This CDR3 has 14 residues. With 0 bases removed from V and 5 bases from J, the gap between germline ends came to 12 bases. Germline CDR1 is SGHDT and CDR2 is YYEEEE. CDR3 coding DNA: TGTGCCAGCAGCTTGGGACACATAAGCAACGAGCAGTACTTC. It encodes CASSLGHISNEQYF.

On this clonotype: The junction does not match germline at one end; this may be a read error. The chain uses TRBV29-1 and TRBJ2-3, with TRBD2 matching over 9 bases. The germline V gene encodes CDR1 SQVTM and CDR2 ANQGSEA. CDR3 length: 15 residues. DNA of the CDR3: TGCAGCGCCGCTATTGTAGCGGGAGCCTCAGATACGCAGTTTTTT. It codes for CSAAIVAGASDTQFF.

This clonotype was observed a handful of times. At one boundary the junction diverges from the germline segment, which might be a read error. V usage is TRBV5-1 and J usage is TRBJ2-3; 10 nucleotides match TRBD1. This CDR3 is built from 15 residues. Germline V gives CDR1 SGHRS, CDR2 YFSETQ. CDR3 in amino acids: CASSHDRGRADMQYF. The DNA of the CDR3 is TGCGCCAGCAGCCATGACAGGGGGCGGGCAGATATGCAGTATTTT.

This clonotype was detected only once. This sequence may be a read error, since a much larger clone differs from it by one base. The conserved closing phenylalanine or tryptophan is absent in this CDR3, likely reflecting a read error. The CDR3 bases are TGTGCCAGCTGCTTAGGGACAGGGAACAAGCAGTACCTC. The encoded protein is CASCLGTGNKQYL. The chain carries TRBV11-1 and TRBJ2-7, with 9 bases lining up with TRBD1. Germline-derived CDR1 and CDR2 are SGHAT and FQDESV (reference sequence). The CDR3 runs 13 residues.

For this clonotype: An end of the junction does not agree with germline; a read error may underlie this. The chain couples TRBV6-5 to TRBJ2-2, with D perhaps TRBD2 (5 bases). Germline V gives CDR1 MNHEY, CDR2 SVGAGI. The CDR3 contains 15 residues. The CDR3, as DNA: TGTGCCAGCAGCTGCGCAGTGGACGGCACCGGGGAGCTGTCTTTT. Encoded protein: CASSCAVDGTGELSF.

The rearrangement uses TRBV7-9 and TRBJ2-7; no definite D call. The CDR3 is made up of 16 amino acids. V was shortened by 5 bases and J by 3 bases, with 20 bases between the two germline ends. CDR1 is SEHNR, CDR2 FQNEAQ, per germline (reference sequence). CDR3 region: CASSRSGQEVIYEQYF. The CDR3 DNA follows: TGTGCCAGCAGCCGTTCCGGTCAGGAAGTAATCTACGAGCAGTACTTC.

Note on this clonotype: At one end, the junction sequence differs from germline, possibly due to a read error. This chain connects TRBV6-1 to TRBJ1-2, with 8 bases matching TRBD1. Germline CDR1 reads MNHNS; CDR2 reads SASEGT. This CDR3 has 15 amino acids. CDR3 sequence reads: CASSPQGGQGYGYIF. The DNA of the CDR3 is TGTGCCAGCAGCCCTCAAGGAGGACAGGGCTATGGCTACATCTTC.

This clonotype showed up just a few times. J is TRBJ1-4 and V is TRBV20-1; 8 nucleotides align to TRBD1. V dropped 6 bases and J dropped 5; count of bases not matched to a gene: 8. Germline CDR1 and CDR2: DFQATT and SNEGSKA (reference sequence). The length of the CDR3 is 14 residues. For the CDR3, the DNA is TGCAGTGCCCACCCACGGGACAGGAATGAAAAACTGTTTTTT. Translated: CSAHPRDRNEKLFF.

This clonotype was seen a few times. The V call is TRBV2, the J call TRBJ1-5; D is unresolved. Germline V gene data show CDR1 as SNHLY and CDR2 as FYNNEI. CDR3 length: 14 residues. V lost 8 bases to trimming and J lost 5 bases, with 16 bases between them. The CDR3 spells CASGESGSYQPQHF. The CDR3 DNA sequence: TGTGCCAGCGGGGAGAGTGGCAGTTATCAGCCCCAGCATTTT.

About this clonotype itself: One end of the junction fails to match germline, which may point to a read error. The chain links TRBV4-1 to TRBJ2-7; possible D gene TRBD1, 5 bases. CDR1 is MGHRA, CDR2 YSYEKL, per germline. This CDR3 contains 14 residues. Written as DNA, the CDR3 is TGCCCCAGCAGACCAGGGCCGAGCACCTACGAGCAGTACTTC. It encodes CPSRPGPSTYEQYF.

The chain links TRBV4-2 to TRBJ2-7; 13 bases line up with TRBD2. The CDR3 extends over 17 amino acids. V was clipped by 10 bases and J by 1 base; unmatched bases: 13. From germline, CDR1 is LGHNA and CDR2 YNFKEQ. The CDR3 DNA is TGTGCCACAACTGGACTAGCGGGAGCTTTTAAGTCCTACGAGCAGTACTTC. Its translation is CATTGLAGAFKSYEQYF.

Of note for this clonotype: No conserved phenylalanine or tryptophan ends this CDR3, so it is likely a read error. The chain uses TRBV19 and TRBJ2-7; the match to TRBD1 covers 7 bases. V gave up 3 bases and J gave up 6 bases; unmatched junction bases: 2. Germline V gives CDR1 LNHDA, CDR2 SQIVND (reference sequence). The CDR3 spans 12 residues. CDR3 amino acids: CASSMRGREQYL. The CDR3 coding sequence is TGTGCCAGTAGTATGAGGGGGCGCGAGCAGTACTTA.

A remark on this clonotype: Since the CDR3 does not end with the conserved phenylalanine or tryptophan, this likely comes from a read error. V usage is TRBV11-2 and J usage is TRBJ2-6; D is possibly TRBD1 (5 bases). CDR1 is SGHAT, CDR2 FQNNGV, per germline. The CDR3 totals 18 residues. The CDR3 loop reads CASSLGPGHSSGANVLTL. The DNA for the CDR3 is TGTGCTAGTAGCTTAGGGCCAGGGCACAGCTCTGGGGCCAACGTCCTGACTTTA.

With regard to this clonotype: One junction end disagrees with the germline gene, perhaps due to a read error. The rearrangement joins TRBV4-2 to TRBJ2-7, with D tentatively TRBD2 (6 bases). Germline V gene data show CDR1 as LGHNA and CDR2 as YNFKEQ. The CDR3 is 17 residues long. This CDR3 reads CATTGLSGVYKSYEQYF. CDR3 bases: TGTGCCACTACTGGTCTATCGGGAGTTTATAAGTCCTATGAGCAGTACTTC.